The 18 T cell receptor beta chains reported below all come from one sample, sequenced in a study of control samples from healthy donors and cancer patients. Repertoires were generated with immunoSEQ multiplex PCR, while TCRdb's copy carries only in-frame clones and drops some. This sample carries some 250,000 clones, roughly 82% of them seen once, and the ten largest clones take roughly 15%. Sequences were obtained from PBMCs. All receptors come from a woman aged 60-70 years with lung cancer.

This clone was seen a few times. The chain links TRBV5-6 to TRBJ1-4, with 7 bases aligning to TRBD1. V was pared by 5 bases and J by 2 bases, with 6 bases of the junction left unmatched. Germline V gene data show CDR1 as SGHDT and CDR2 as YYEEEE. CDR3 size: 15 residues. The CDR3 DNA is TGTGCCAGCAGATCCCGGGACAGTACTAATGAAAAACTGTTTTTT. It translates to CASRSRDSTNEKLFF.

This chain uses TRBV3-1 (or the pseudogene TRBV3-2) with TRBJ1-4, with D perhaps TRBD1 (5 bases). The germline V gene has CDR1 LGHDT and CDR2 YNNKEL (reference sequence). The CDR3 totals 15 residues. Trimming cost V 7 bases and J 11 bases, with 23 bases left between them. The chain's CDR3 is CASTVGEGGDVKLFF. Written as DNA, the CDR3 is TGTGCCAGCACCGTGGGAGAGGGAGGGGATGTGAAACTGTTTTTT.

The chain combines TRBV19 with TRBJ1-1; possibly TRBD1 for D (5 bases). CDR3 length: 14 residues. Trimming left V 2 bases short and J 11 bases short, with 18 bases between. Germline V gene sequence: CDR1 LNHDA, CDR2 SQIVND (reference sequence). The CDR3 spells CASSISAWAGLAFF. In nucleotides, the CDR3 is TGTGCCAGTAGTATATCCGCTTGGGCGGGGCTTGCTTTCTTT.

The chain employs TRBV5-1 and TRBJ2-1; TRBD2 aligns across 7 bases. Germline CDR1 is SGHRS and CDR2 is YFSETQ. The CDR3 spans 15 residues. V lost 2 bases to trimming and J lost 1 base; unmatched junction nucleotides: 3. The DNA of the CDR3 is TGCGCCAGCAGCTTCGCGGGAGAGTCCTACAATGAGCAGTTCTTC. Its translation is CASSFAGESYNEQFF.

The CDR3: CASRPRQGSYEQYF. The CDR3 DNA follows: TGTGCCAGCAGACCCCGACAGGGGAGCTACGAGCAGTACTTC. V and J are TRBV6-6 and TRBJ2-7, with 8 bases identical to TRBD1. CDR1 is MNHNY, CDR2 SVGAGI, per germline (reference sequence). Germline trimming cut 6 bases from V and 3 bases from J; bases unmatched to any gene: 7. The CDR3 extends over 14 amino acids.

The V gene is TRBV3-1 (or the pseudogene TRBV3-2), the J gene TRBJ1-3; D not resolved. The CDR3 has 16 amino acids. The germline gives CDR1 LGHDT, CDR2 YNNKEL (reference sequence). V was cut by 0 bases and J by 0 bases, with 9 bases left in between. The CDR3 DNA reads TGTGCCAGCAGCCAAGAGAGGCTGTTCTCTGGAAACACCATATATTTT. It is translated as CASSQERLFSGNTIYF.

Turning to this clone: Different DNA sequences within this sample yield the same CDR3. V gene TRBV3-1 (or the pseudogene TRBV3-2) combines with J gene TRBJ1-5; D possibly corresponds to TRBD1 (6 bases). This CDR3 is 13 amino acids long. V shed 0 bases and J shed 6 bases, with 6 bases lying between them. CDR1 and CDR2 from the germline V gene are LGHDT and YNNKEL (reference sequence). DNA for the CDR3: TGTGCCAGCAGCCAAGACAGGGGTCAGCCCCAGCATTTT. This sequence encodes CASSQDRGQPQHF.

The chain carries TRBV2 and TRBJ2-3, with 8 bases lining up with TRBD2. V lost 2 bases, J lost 6 bases, and 7 bases stayed unmatched. The CDR3 runs to 15 residues. Germline-derived CDR1 and CDR2 are SNHLY and FYNNEI. CDR3 nucleotides: TGTGCCAGCAGTGAATCCGGGGGGGCCGCGGATACGCAGTATTTT. The encoded protein is CASSESGGAADTQYF.

The rearrangement uses TRBV6-5 and TRBJ1-1, with 12 bases that match TRBD1. The ends lost 11 bases at V and 9 bases at J; junction bases unmatched: 10. Germline values: CDR1 MNHEY, CDR2 SVGAGI. The CDR3 length is 13 residues. The CDR3 is CAATGGQGAKAFF. The CDR3, as DNA: TGTGCCGCCACTGGGGGACAGGGGGCGAAAGCTTTCTTT.

This clone was found once. This chain joins TRBV2 and TRBJ2-3; 14 nucleotides align to TRBD2. Unmatched junction bases numbered 12, after V lost 6 bases and J lost 1 base. The V gene's germline CDR1 is SNHLY and CDR2 FYNNEI. The CDR3 is 19 amino acids. The CDR3 sequence is CASSWGLAGARGGTDTQYF. The CDR3 DNA reads as TGTGCCAGCAGCTGGGGACTAGCGGGGGCCCGGGGGGGCACAGATACGCAGTATTTT.

This chain connects TRBV2 to TRBJ1-6; D is unresolved. Germline V lookup: CDR1 SNHLY, CDR2 FYNNEI. This CDR3 has 12 residues. The germline V and J ends were trimmed by 5 bases and 7 bases, with 6 bases remaining between them. This chain's CDR3 is CASSTRNSPLHF. The CDR3 DNA reads as TGTGCCAGCAGTACCCGAAATTCACCCCTCCACTTT.

The V gene is TRBV5-1, the J gene TRBJ1-5; D is perhaps TRBD1 (5 bases). Germline V lookup: CDR1 SGHRS, CDR2 YFSETQ. V was pared by 0 bases and J by 4 bases, with 8 bases between. The length of the CDR3 is 14 residues. The CDR3 DNA reads as TGCGCCAGCAGCTTGGGGGCAGGGAATCAGCCCCAGCATTTT. It codes for CASSLGAGNQPQHF.

This clone was observed once. This chain connects TRBV11-2 to TRBJ2-7; 8 nucleotides line up with TRBD1. The CDR3 runs to 14 residues. Germline lookup yields CDR1 SGHAT and CDR2 FQNNGV. V lost 2 bases and J lost 6; bases outside the gene matches: 6. CDR3 DNA: TGTGCCAGCAGCTTATCTCAGGGGGCGGGCGAGCAGTACTTC. This translates into CASSLSQGAGEQYF.

The chain couples TRBV2 to TRBJ1-4, with no clear D. Germline assignment: CDR1 SNHLY and CDR2 FYNNEI. V was trimmed by 4 bases and J by 4 bases, leaving 10 bases between them. The length of the CDR3 is 14 residues. CDR3 region: CASSVGRNNEKLFF. In DNA form, the CDR3 reads TGTGCCAGCAGTGTGGGCAGGAATAATGAAAAACTGTTTTTT.

The rearrangement links TRBV10-3 to TRBJ2-3; 7 nucleotides agree with TRBD2. CDR1 is ENHRY, CDR2 SYGVKD, per germline. The junction had 4 bases not matched to a gene; V was cut back by 7 bases and J by 0 bases. CDR3 size: 14 residues. For the CDR3, the DNA is TGTGCCATCACGAGCGGGGCAAGCACAGATACGCAGTATTTT. Its protein is CAITSGASTDTQYF.

This clone was counted a single time. V gene TRBV19 combines with J gene TRBJ1-1; tentative D call: TRBD1 (5 bases). The ends were cut back, 5 bases at V and 2 bases at J, with 15 bases in the middle. Germline lookup yields CDR1 LNHDA and CDR2 SQIVND (reference sequence). This CDR3 spans 15 amino acids. As DNA, the CDR3 is TGTGCCAGTAGTTTCCAGGGCCAGGGTAACACTGAAGCTTTCTTT. Protein sequence: CASSFQGQGNTEAFF.

This rearrangement joins TRBV2 to TRBJ1-5; D is unclear. Between the trimmed V and J ends, which lost 6 bases and 4 bases, there was a span of 16 bases. CDR1 is SNHLY and CDR2 is FYNNEI in the germline V gene. The CDR3 covers 15 residues. CDR3 region: CASSPPRGDNQPQHF. As DNA, the CDR3 is TGTGCCAGCAGCCCTCCGCGCGGGGATAATCAGCCCCAGCATTTT.

The table lists this clone with a count of one. The V gene is TRBV7-9, the J gene TRBJ2-3, with TRBD1 as a possible D gene (7 bases). The V end was cut by 5 bases, the J end by 2 bases, with 26 bases between. The CDR3 contains 19 residues. Germline V gene lookup returns CDR1 SEHNR and CDR2 FQNEAQ (reference sequence). CDR3 coding DNA: TGTGCCAGCAGCCCAAGACAGGGAGGCCTTTTCGGGGCCACAGATACGCAGTATTTT. It is translated as CASSPRQGGLFGATDTQYF.